The T cell receptor (beta chain) described here comes from a study of OX40 agonist ivuxolimab in advanced cancers. General study findings and limits: Fewer expanded clones were found on average in CD4+ than in CD8+ T cells.

Patients with a history of autoimmune disease or on systemic immunosuppression were excluded. The repertoire was sequenced with immunoSEQ multiplex PCR; TCRdb's copy has only in-frame clones and lacks some. The data hold 70,000 to 90,000 clones, with roughly 89% observed a single time. This CDR3 is built from 14 residues. V gave up 5 bases and J gave up 1 base, with 9 bases separating them. CDR1 is MGHRA, CDR2 YSYEKL, per germline. This clone was detected only a few times. Its target is unknown. The gene calls are TRBV4-1 and TRBJ1-5; D unresolved. This specimen was CD4+ or CD8+ T cells sorted from blood, taken in a trial of the OX40 agonist ivuxolimab. This sequence was found in an adult with an advanced solid tumor such as melanoma, head and neck, liver or kidney cancer. In DNA form, the CDR3 reads TGCGCCAGCAGCTACGTGGGAAGCAATCAGCCCCAGCATTTT. Translated: CASSYVGSNQPQHF.